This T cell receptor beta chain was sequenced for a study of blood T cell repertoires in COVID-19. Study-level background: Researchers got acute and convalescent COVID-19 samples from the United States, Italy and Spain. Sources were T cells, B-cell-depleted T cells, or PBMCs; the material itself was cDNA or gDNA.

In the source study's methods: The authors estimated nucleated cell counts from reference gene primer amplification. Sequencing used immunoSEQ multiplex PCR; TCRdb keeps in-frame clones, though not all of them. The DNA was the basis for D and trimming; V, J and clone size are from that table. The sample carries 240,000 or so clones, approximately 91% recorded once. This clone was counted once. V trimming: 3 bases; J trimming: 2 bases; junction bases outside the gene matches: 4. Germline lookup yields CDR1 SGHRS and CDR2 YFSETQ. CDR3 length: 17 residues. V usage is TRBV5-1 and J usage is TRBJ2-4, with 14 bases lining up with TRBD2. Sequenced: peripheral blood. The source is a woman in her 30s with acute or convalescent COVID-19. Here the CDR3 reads CASSYGTSGRTKNIQYF. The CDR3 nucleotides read TGCGCCAGCAGCTACGGGACTAGCGGGAGAACCAAAAACATTCAGTACTTC. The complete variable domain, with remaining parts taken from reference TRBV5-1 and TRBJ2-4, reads KAGVTQTPRYLIKTRGQQVTLSCSPISGHRSVSWYQQTPGQGLQFLFEYFSETQRNKGNFPGRFSGRQFSNSRSEMNVSTLELGDSALYLCASSYGTSGRTKNIQYFGAGTRLSVL.